This T cell receptor beta chain was recovered during a study of T cell responses to AZD1222 COVID-19 vaccine (dated by TCRdb to about 2021). With respect to the entire study: AZD1222 recipients with second doses at about 4 weeks or about 12 weeks were pooled, because spike-specific TCR depth and breadth did not differ between schedules. Trial participants were enrolled by age into 18-55, 56-69 and 70-plus year subgroups, with approximately 150, 30 and 60 TCR-sequenced participants respectively. A total of 233 trial participants underwent TCR sequencing, of whom some 210 received two doses of AZD1222 and about 25 received two doses of the MenACWY control vaccine. What the study reported, not specific to this receptor: Participants were mostly white British and included more females than males, and it was suggested by the authors that clonal diversity may have been underestimated. Because no day 14 peak-response samples were available, the repertoires could be characterized only after the peak T cell response. Vaccine-associated CD4 TCRs spanned the whole spike protein, with dominant responses in regions 160-218 and 743-854. Only 5 to 7 AZD1222 recipients were SARS-CoV-2 seropositive at baseline, limiting conclusions about previously exposed vaccinees. After two AZD1222 doses, both the breadth and the depth of spike-specific TCRs were significantly higher than at day 0 and than in MenACWY recipients. Nearly half of unique spike-specific TCRs reportedly recognized epitopes outside regions mutated in the B.1.351 and B.1.1.7 variants. The 56-69-year group was small, and its depth increase did not reach significance, likely because of low power.

The CDR3 regions of human TCRbeta chains were analyzed by immunosequencing. Per the original workflow: Repertoire TCRs were matched against a reference library of SARS-CoV-2-specific TCRs generated with the MIRA antigen-specificity platform. Breadth was defined as the fraction of unique TCRs that were SARS-CoV-2-associated. Depth was defined as the fraction of total T cells that were SARS-CoV-2-associated. Each spike-specific TCR was assigned to its reactive spike region and to a CD4 or CD8 class using the MIRA data. Log10-transformed breadth and depth values were compared by one-way ANOVA with Sidak's multiple comparisons tests. This immuneACCESS table, as held by TCRdb, lists in-frame sequences with V and J called but not all clones. Of the missing ones, under half trace to an unresolved V gene in checked studies; the others have no known cause. The V and J calls and clone size are taken from that table; D and trimming were inferred from the DNA. The table for this sample lists roughly 100,000 clones; around 91% of them were counted only once. Clones ranked in the top ten supply under 20% of the sample.

V gives up 2 bases and J gives up 6 bases, and the segment between their germline ends measures 11 bases. CDR1 and CDR2 are read off the germline V gene as SGHTA and FQGNSA. Its CDR3 holds 14 amino acids, cysteine through phenylalanine. This entry keeps only the CDR3 DNA: 42 bases, framed from base 1. The time point label here, explained by the study, means: baseline before first vaccination. The vaccinee samples were drawn from two UK trials, COV001 and COV002, one of which was a single-blind randomized controlled phase 2/3 trial testing AZD1222 (ChAdOx1 nCoV-19) in healthy adults. For TCRbeta chain sequencing, PBMC samples were collected from trial participants at day 0 and at day 28 after the second dose. Remarks on this clone: Its target antigen remains unknown. No clone much larger than this one lies a single base away; base qualities are absent.

The material sequenced was peripheral blood, taken on day 0 of AZD1222 vaccination. The chain couples TRBV7-2 to TRBJ1-5; perhaps TRBD1 is the D gene, with 5 bases matching. The receptor's source is an adult in good health. CDR3 region: CASSLSARGQPQHF. The sequence in DNA is TGTGCCAGCAGCTTAAGTGCGAGGGGTCAGCCCCAGCATTTT.